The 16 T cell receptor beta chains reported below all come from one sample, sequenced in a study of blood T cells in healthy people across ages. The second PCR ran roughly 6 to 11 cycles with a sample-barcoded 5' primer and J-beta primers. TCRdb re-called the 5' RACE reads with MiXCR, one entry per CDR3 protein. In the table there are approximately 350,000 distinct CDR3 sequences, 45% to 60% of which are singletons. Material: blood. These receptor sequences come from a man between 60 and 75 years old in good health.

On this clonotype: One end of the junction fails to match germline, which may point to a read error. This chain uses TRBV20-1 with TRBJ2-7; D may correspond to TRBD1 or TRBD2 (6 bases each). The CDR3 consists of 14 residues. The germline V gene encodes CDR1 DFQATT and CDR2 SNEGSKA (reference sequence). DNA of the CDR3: TGCAGTGCGAGAGGGACTGGGACAAAGTACGAGCAGTACTTC. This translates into CSARGTGTKYEQYF.

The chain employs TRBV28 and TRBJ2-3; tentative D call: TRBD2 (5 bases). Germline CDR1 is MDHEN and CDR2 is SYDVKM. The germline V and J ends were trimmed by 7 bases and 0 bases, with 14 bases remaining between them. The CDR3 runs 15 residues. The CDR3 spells CASTRGKYSTDTQYF. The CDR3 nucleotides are TGTGCCAGCACCCGAGGGAAATATAGCACAGATACGCAGTATTTT. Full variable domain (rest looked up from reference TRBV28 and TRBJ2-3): DVKVTQSSRYLVKRTGEKVFLECVQDMDHENMFWYRQDPGLGLRLIYFSYDVKMKEKGDIPEGYSVSREKKERFSLILESASTNQTSMYLCASTRGKYSTDTQYFGPGTRLTVL.

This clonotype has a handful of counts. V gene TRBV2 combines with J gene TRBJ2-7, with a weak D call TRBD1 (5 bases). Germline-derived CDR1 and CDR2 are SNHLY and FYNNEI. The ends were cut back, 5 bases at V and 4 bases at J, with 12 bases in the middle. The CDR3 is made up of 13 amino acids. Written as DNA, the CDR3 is TGTGCCAGCAGTTTGGACACCAGATACGAGCAGTACTTC. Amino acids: CASSLDTRYEQYF.

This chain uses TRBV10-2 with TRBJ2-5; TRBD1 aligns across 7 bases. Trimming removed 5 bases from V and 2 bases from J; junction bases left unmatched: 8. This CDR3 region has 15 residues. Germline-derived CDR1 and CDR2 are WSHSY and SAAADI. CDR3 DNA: TGCGCCAGCAGTCCGTGGGACAGTGGGCAAGAGACCCAGTACTTC. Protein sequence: CASSPWDSGQETQYF.

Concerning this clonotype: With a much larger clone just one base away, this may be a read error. The CDR3 bases are TGCGGTGCTACAAACAGGGAAGGTCCATTACGGGATGAGCAGTTCTTC. Translating it yields CGATNREGPLRDEQFF. This rearrangement joins TRBV20-1 to TRBJ2-1, with D possibly matching TRBD1 (6 bases). Germline V CDR1 and CDR2: DFQATT, SNEGSKA (reference sequence). This CDR3 is 16 amino acids long.

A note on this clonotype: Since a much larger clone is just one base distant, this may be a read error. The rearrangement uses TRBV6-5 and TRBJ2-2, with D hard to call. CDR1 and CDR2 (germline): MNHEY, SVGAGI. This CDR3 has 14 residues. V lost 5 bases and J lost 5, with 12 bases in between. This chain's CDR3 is CASSDTQVTGELFF. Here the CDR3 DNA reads TGTGCCAGCAGTGACACGCAGGTTACCGGGGAGCTGTTTTTT.

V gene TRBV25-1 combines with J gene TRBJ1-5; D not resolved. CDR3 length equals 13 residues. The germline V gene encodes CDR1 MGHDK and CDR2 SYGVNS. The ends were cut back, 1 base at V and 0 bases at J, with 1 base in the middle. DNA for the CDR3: TGTGCCAGCAGTGAATTTAGCAATCAGCCCCAGCATTTT. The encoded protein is CASSEFSNQPQHF.

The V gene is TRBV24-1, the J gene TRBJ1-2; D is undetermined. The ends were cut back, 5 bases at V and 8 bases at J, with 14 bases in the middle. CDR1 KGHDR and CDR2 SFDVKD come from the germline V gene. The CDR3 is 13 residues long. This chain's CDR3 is CATSANSVSGYTF. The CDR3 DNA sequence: TGTGCCACCAGTGCCAATTCGGTTTCCGGCTACACCTTC.

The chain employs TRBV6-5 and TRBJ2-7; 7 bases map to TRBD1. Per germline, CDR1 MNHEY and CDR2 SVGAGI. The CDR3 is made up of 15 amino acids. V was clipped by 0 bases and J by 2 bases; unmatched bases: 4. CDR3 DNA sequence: TGTGCCAGCAGTTACTCGTTCGACAGGGCCTACGAGCAGTACTTC. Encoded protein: CASSYSFDRAYEQYF.

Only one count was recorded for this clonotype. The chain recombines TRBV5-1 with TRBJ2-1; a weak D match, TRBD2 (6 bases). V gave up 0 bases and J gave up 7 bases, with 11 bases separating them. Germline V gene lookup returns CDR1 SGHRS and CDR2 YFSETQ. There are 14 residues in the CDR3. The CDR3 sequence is CASSLGLEENEQFF. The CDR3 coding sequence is TGCGCCAGCAGCTTGGGACTAGAAGAAAATGAGCAGTTCTTC.

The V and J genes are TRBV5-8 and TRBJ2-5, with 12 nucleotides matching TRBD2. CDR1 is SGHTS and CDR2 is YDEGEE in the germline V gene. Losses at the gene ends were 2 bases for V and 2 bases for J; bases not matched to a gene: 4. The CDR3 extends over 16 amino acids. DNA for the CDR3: TGTGCCAGCAGCTTCGGACTAGCGGGAAGACAAGAGACCCAGTACTTC. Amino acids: CASSFGLAGRQETQYF.

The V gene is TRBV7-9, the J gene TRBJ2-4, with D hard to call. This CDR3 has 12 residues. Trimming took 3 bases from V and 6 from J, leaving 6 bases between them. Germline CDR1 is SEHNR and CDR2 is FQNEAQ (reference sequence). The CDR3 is CASSFGVNIQYF. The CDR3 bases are TGTGCCAGCAGCTTTGGCGTAAACATTCAGTACTTC.

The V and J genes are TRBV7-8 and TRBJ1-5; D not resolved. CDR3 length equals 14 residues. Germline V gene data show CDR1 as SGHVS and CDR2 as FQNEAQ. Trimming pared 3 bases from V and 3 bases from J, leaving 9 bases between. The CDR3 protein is CASSFSYNNQPQHF. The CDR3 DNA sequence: TGTGCCAGCAGCTTTTCGTATAACAATCAGCCCCAGCATTTT.

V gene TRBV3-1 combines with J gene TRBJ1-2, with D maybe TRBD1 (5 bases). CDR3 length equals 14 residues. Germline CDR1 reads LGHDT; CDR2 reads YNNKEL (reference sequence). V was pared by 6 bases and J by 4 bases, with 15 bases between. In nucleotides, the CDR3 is TGTGCCAGCAGAAGAAAGGAAGGGACCTATGGCTACACCTTC. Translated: CASRRKEGTYGYTF.

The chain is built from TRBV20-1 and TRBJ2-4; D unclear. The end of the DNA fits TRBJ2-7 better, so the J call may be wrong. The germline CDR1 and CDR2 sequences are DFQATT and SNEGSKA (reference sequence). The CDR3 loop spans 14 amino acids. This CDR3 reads CSARDDPSTHEQYF. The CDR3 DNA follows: TGCAGTGCCCGAGACGACCCCTCCACACACGAGCAGTACTTC.

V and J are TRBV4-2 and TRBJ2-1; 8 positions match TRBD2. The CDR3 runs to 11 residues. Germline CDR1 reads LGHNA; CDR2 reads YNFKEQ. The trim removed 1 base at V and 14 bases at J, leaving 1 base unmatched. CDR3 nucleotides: TGTGCCAGCAGCCAAGGGACTAGCAAGTTCTTC. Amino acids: CASSQGTSKFF.